This record covers a single T cell receptor beta chain. MiXCR was run by TCRdb on the 5' RACE reads, yielding one entry per CDR3 protein. The sample includes over 200,000 distinct CDR3 sequences, roughly 6.2% of them seen just once. The data stem from a study of T cells after yellow fever vaccination. The sequencing here drew on CD4+ T cells sorted from PBMCs, taken on the day of the yellow fever booster vaccination. This clonotype was obtained from a man between 25 and 39 years old who received the YFV17D yellow fever vaccine.

The CDR3 sequence: CASSLDTGPYEQYF. CDR3 bases: TGTGCCAGCAGCTTAGATACAGGGCCCTACGAGCAGTACTTC. The chain has TRBV7-6 and TRBJ2-7, with D perhaps matching TRBD1 (6 bases). Germline values: CDR1 SGHVS, CDR2 FNYEAQ. Between the trimmed V and J ends, which lost 1 base and 2 bases, there was a span of 9 bases. The CDR3 is 14 amino acids.